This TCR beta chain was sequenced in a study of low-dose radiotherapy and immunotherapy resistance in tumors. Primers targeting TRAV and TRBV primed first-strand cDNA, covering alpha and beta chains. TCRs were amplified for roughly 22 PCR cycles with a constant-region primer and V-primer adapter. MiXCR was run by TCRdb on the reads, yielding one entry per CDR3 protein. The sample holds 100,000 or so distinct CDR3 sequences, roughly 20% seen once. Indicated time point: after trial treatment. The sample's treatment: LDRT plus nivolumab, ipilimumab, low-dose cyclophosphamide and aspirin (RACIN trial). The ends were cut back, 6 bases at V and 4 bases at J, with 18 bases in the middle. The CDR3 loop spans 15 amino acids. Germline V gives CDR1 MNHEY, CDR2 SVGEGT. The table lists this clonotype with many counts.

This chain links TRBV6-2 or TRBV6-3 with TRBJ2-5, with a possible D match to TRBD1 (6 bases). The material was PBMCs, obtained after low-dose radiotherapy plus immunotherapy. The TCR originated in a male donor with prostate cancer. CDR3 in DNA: TGTGCCAGCAGACCAAGACAGGCGCCGCGAGAGACCCAGTACTTC. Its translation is CASRPRQAPRETQYF.